In its sample, the clone carrying this TCR beta chain was seen a few times. Its antigen is unknown. The sample is drawn from a study of T cells in localized non-small cell lung cancer. Findings and caveats of the study: Adjacent lung held a median roughly 50 of the top 100 tumor clones.

This CDR3 contains 16 residues. Trimming shortened V by 3 bases and J by 6 bases, and 23 bases separated the two germline ends. Germline V gene sequence: CDR1 GTSNPN, CDR2 SVGIG (reference sequence). Produced via immunoSEQ multiplex PCR; TCRdb's table is partial and in-frame only. The table includes more than 800 clones, roughly 21% detected once. The sequence came from an older male donor with stage I squamous cell lung carcinoma. This chain joins TRBV30 and TRBJ1-2, with a weak D call TRBD1 (6 bases). Sequenced here: lung tumor tissue, sampled before any cancer treatment. The CDR3 sequence: CAWRGQGFFPSDGYTF. The CDR3 region has the DNA TGTGCCTGGAGGGGGCAGGGGTTTTTTCCTTCGGATGGCTACACCTTC.